This is a list of T cell receptor beta chains from one sample in a study of cytomegalovirus exposure and HLA in healthy donors. Libraries were prepared by immunoSEQ multiplex PCR; TCRdb keeps only in-frame clonotypes and omits some of them. The sample lists 200,000 to 250,000 clones, roughly 80% occurring once. Material: PBMCs. The receptors derive from a man in his thirties or forties in good health and CMV-seronegative. Each CDR3 is given with its conserved first and last residue. Each record gives: CDR3 length, D gene, J gene, V gene, clone size, CDR3 protein, CDR3 DNA. The D gene is left open where the match is weak. A clone size is listed for some rows: how often the clone was seen (once, few, many), or a class if it is expanded.

20 | TRBD1 | TRBJ2-6 | TRBV4-2 | once | CASSQESSDRGSSGASVLTF | TGTGCCAGCAGCCAAGAAAGTAGTGACAGGGGATCTTCTGGGGCCAGCGTCCTGACTTTC
15 | - | TRBJ1-6 | TRBV5-8 | - | CASSFSAGGNSPLHF | TGTGCCAGCAGCTTCTCAGCCGGGGGAAATTCACCCCTCCACTTT
15 | TRBD1 | TRBJ2-2 | TRBV4-3 | - | CASSSGQGGTGELFF | TGCGCCAGCAGCTCCGGACAGGGAGGAACCGGGGAGCTGTTTTTT
15 | - | TRBJ1-5 | TRBV15 | - | CATSVEVPQLQPQHF | TGTGCCACCAGCGTTGAGGTCCCCCAGCTTCAGCCCCAGCATTTT
16 | TRBD2 | TRBJ2-3 | TRBV9 | - | CASSVIAGGHTDTQYF | TGTGCCAGCAGCGTAATAGCGGGGGGGCACACAGATACGCAGTATTTT
13 | TRBD1 | TRBJ1-5 | TRBV28 | - | CASRGGTGQPQHF | TGTGCCAGCAGGGGGGGGACAGGTCAGCCCCAGCATTTT
14 | TRBD1 | TRBJ2-7 | TRBV29-1 | - | CSVGNNRGGYEQYF | TGCAGCGTTGGAAACAACAGGGGTGGATACGAGCAGTACTTC
15 | - | TRBJ1-1 | TRBV19 | - | CASSTEEGVGTEAFF | TGTGCCAGTAGTACGGAAGAGGGGGTTGGCACTGAAGCTTTCTTT
15 | - | TRBJ2-7 | TRBV9 | - | CASSVEGGRKGEQYF | TGTGCCAGCAGCGTAGAGGGGGGGCGTAAGGGCGAGCAGTACTTC
14 | TRBD1 | TRBJ2-7 | TRBV5-1 | - | CASSLVDRAYEQYF | TGCGCCAGCAGCTTGGTTGACAGGGCCTACGAGCAGTACTTC
16 | - | TRBJ1-5 | TRBV5-1 | - | CASSLSGRDSNQPQHF | TGCGCCAGCAGCTTGTCAGGTAGAGATAGCAATCAGCCCCAGCATTTT
15 | TRBD2 | TRBJ2-7 | TRBV28 | - | CASSLGASGGYEQYF | TGTGCCAGCAGTTTAGGTGCTAGCGGGGGCTACGAGCAGTACTTC
17 | - | TRBJ2-1 | TRBV7-7 | - | CASSFLGGGLVHNEQFF | TGTGCTAGCAGCTTCCTCGGCGGGGGCTTGGTCCACAATGAGCAGTTCTTC
14 | - | TRBJ1-1 | TRBV7-9 | once | CASSSQGHTTEAFF | TGTGCCAGCAGCTCCCAGGGACACACAACTGAAGCTTTCTTT
15 | - | TRBJ1-1 | TRBV5-1 | - | CASSLVSGINTEAFF | TGCGCCAGCAGCTTGGTCTCGGGGATTAACACTGAAGCTTTCTTT
18 | - | TRBJ1-2 | TRBV4-1 | - | CASSQERGQPMGFYGYTF | TGCGCCAGCAGCCAAGAACGAGGACAGCCTATGGGTTTCTATGGCTACACCTTC
12 | - | TRBJ1-2 | TRBV28 | few | CASSEGVIGYTF | TGTGCCAGCAGTGAAGGAGTGATCGGCTACACCTTC
19 | TRBD2 | TRBJ2-1 | TRBV5-1 | - | CASSADLADSLSSYNEQFF | TGCGCCAGCAGCGCCGACCTAGCGGATTCTCTGAGCTCCTACAATGAGCAGTTCTTC
14 | TRBD1 | TRBJ2-7 | TRBV19 | - | CASSTGTGRYEQYF | TGTGCCAGTAGTACCGGGACAGGGCGTTACGAGCAGTACTTC
16 | TRBD1 | TRBJ2-7 | TRBV7-9 | - | CSSSSHLRGPNYEQYF | TGTTCCAGCAGCTCCCATTTAAGGGGGCCCAACTACGAGCAGTACTTC
11 | - | TRBJ2-5 | TRBV10-3 | - | CATEYQETQYF | TGTGCCACCGAGTACCAAGAGACCCAGTACTTC
14 | - | TRBJ2-6 | TRBV7-8 | - | CASSLNSGASVLTF | TGTGCCAGCAGCCTAAACTCTGGGGCCAGCGTCCTGACTTTC
15 | TRBD1 | TRBJ2-7 | TRBV29-1 | few | CSVRYGTGGSYEQYF | TGCAGCGTCCGATATGGGACAGGGGGCTCCTACGAGCAGTACTTC
14 | - | TRBJ1-6 | TRBV27 | - | CASRSTGGGSPLHF | TGTGCCAGCAGGAGTACGGGGGGTGGGTCACCCCTCCACTTT
15 | - | TRBJ2-3 | TRBV5-1 | - | CASSLGGHNTDTQYF | TGCGCCAGCAGCTTGGGTGGCCATAACACAGATACGCAGTATTTT
15 | TRBD1 | TRBJ2-5 | TRBV5-1 | - | CASSLHGTAKETQYF | TGCGCCAGCAGCTTGCACGGGACAGCTAAAGAGACCCAGTACTTC
14 | - | TRBJ2-7 | TRBV6-6 | - | CASQRKGQVYEQYF | TGTGCCAGCCAACGGAAGGGACAAGTCTACGAGCAGTACTTC
15 | TRBD1 | TRBJ1-5 | TRBV4-3 | few | CASSQGTGANQPQHF | TGCGCCAGCAGCCAAGGGACAGGGGCTAATCAGCCCCAGCATTTT
14 | TRBD2 | TRBJ2-1 | TRBV7-6 | - | CASVPGTSNYEQFF | TGTGCCAGTGTCCCGGGGACTAGTAACTATGAGCAGTTCTTC
12 | - | TRBJ2-7 | TRBV6-4 | few | CASRQEPYEQYF | TGTGCCAGCAGACAGGAGCCCTACGAGCAGTACTTC
18 | - | TRBJ2-6 | TRBV5-1 | - | CASSLAGGRASGANVLTF | TGCGCCAGCAGCTTGGCCGGGGGAAGGGCCTCTGGGGCCAACGTCCTGACTTTC
15 | - | TRBJ1-6 | TRBV5-8 | - | CASFDPGSRNSPLHF | TGTGCCAGCTTCGATCCGGGTTCAAGAAATTCACCCCTCCACTTT
14 | TRBD1 | TRBJ1-1 | TRBV15 | - | CATSRETGHTEAFF | TGTGCCACCAGCAGAGAGACAGGGCACACTGAAGCTTTCTTT
13 | - | TRBJ2-7 | TRBV7-3 | - | CASSLGGGDEQYF | TGTGCCAGCAGCTTAGGGGGGGGCGACGAGCAGTACTTC
14 | TRBD2 | TRBJ2-7 | TRBV4-1 | once | CASRRLAGDYEQYF | TGCGCCAGCAGGCGCCTAGCGGGGGACTACGAGCAGTACTTC
15 | - | TRBJ1-2 | TRBV18 | - | CASSPPPQGYYGYTF | TGTGCCAGCTCACCTCCCCCCCAGGGCTACTATGGCTACACCTTC
14 | - | TRBJ1-6 | TRBV7-9 | - | CSSTHGRENSPLHF | TGTTCCAGCACCCACGGCAGGGAAAATTCACCCCTCCACTTT
17 | - | TRBJ1-6 | TRBV6-1 | - | CASSEGRWGQGNSPLHF | TGTGCCAGCAGTGAAGGGAGGTGGGGGCAGGGTAATTCACCCCTCCACTTT
19 | TRBD2 | TRBJ2-3 | TRBV4-1 | - | CASSLVPGLAGGLTDTQYF | TGCGCCAGCAGCCTCGTCCCGGGACTAGCGGGGGGTCTCACAGATACGCAGTATTTT
15 | - | TRBJ1-2 | TRBV7-9 | - | CASSLSPQVLYGYTF | TGTGCCAGCAGCTTATCCCCCCAGGTTCTCTATGGCTACACCTTC
17 | - | TRBJ2-7 | TRBV28 | - | CASTPTGWGRPFLEQYF | TGTGCCAGCACCCCCACCGGGTGGGGGCGCCCCTTTCTCGAGCAGTACTTC
14 | TRBD1 | TRBJ2-7 | TRBV9 | - | CASSVEWDSYEQYF | TGTGCCAGCAGCGTAGAGTGGGACAGCTACGAGCAGTACTTC
15 | - | TRBJ1-2 | TRBV7-2 | - | CASRPGQRNGYGYTF | TGTGCCAGCAGACCGGGACAACGGAACGGCTATGGCTACACCTTC
14 | - | TRBJ2-3 | TRBV5-6 | once | CASSLQGITDTQYF | TGTGCCAGCAGCTTGCAGGGGATCACAGATACGCAGTATTTT
13 | - | TRBJ1-1 | TRBV27 | - | CASSLQKNTEAFF | TGTGCCAGCAGTTTACAGAAGAACACTGAAGCTTTCTTT
15 | TRBD1 | TRBJ1-1 | TRBV29-1 | - | CSVYRDRSLNTEAFF | TGCAGCGTTTACCGGGACAGGAGTCTGAACACTGAAGCTTTCTTT
14 | - | TRBJ2-2 | TRBV5-1 | - | CASSANPGTGELFF | TGCGCCAGCAGCGCCAATCCAGGGACCGGGGAGCTGTTTTTT
13 | - | TRBJ1-1 | TRBV5-1 | - | CASTSGTNTEAFF | TGCGCCAGCACCTCCGGGACAAACACTGAAGCTTTCTTT
15 | TRBD1 | TRBJ1-5 | TRBV28 | - | CASRSGTGTGQPQHF | TGTGCCAGCAGGTCCGGGACAGGGACGGGTCAGCCCCAGCATTTT
19 | TRBD1 | TRBJ1-3 | TRBV9 | - | CASSATFPGQGSSGNTIYF | TGTGCCAGCAGCGCCACATTCCCGGGACAGGGGAGCTCTGGAAACACCATATATTTT
13 | - | TRBJ2-1 | TRBV7-9 | - | CASSSTAGDEQFF | TGTGCCAGCAGCTCGACTGCCGGTGATGAGCAGTTCTTC
13 | - | TRBJ1-1 | TRBV11-3 | once | CASSLFLNTEAFF | TGTGCCAGCAGCCTTTTTCTGAACACTGAAGCTTTCTTT
16 | - | TRBJ2-7 | TRBV6-1 | - | CASSDVGAVRSYEQYF | TGTGCCAGCAGTGATGTTGGGGCAGTCCGCTCCTACGAGCAGTACTTC